The source of this T cell receptor (beta chain) is a study of tissue T cells after allogeneic stem cell transplantation. General study results and limits: Shared clones across patients were few; motif clustering revealed tissue-specific shared signatures. Anatomically similar tissues had similar TCR repertoires within each patient.

The germline V and J ends were trimmed by 4 bases and 0 bases, with 5 bases remaining between them. The CDR3 consists of 13 residues. The germline V gene has CDR1 KGHPV and CDR2 FQNQEV (reference sequence). TCRdb keeps only in-frame clones here, not all; method: immunoSEQ multiplex PCR. The table includes fewer than 5,000 clones, approximately 50% detected once. In regard to this clone: Its antigen is undetermined. Mouse gene names apply. Sequencing ends 1 residue short of the CDR3 end; the germline J gene provides the rest.

Time point denoted: mouse harvest day 7 after allogeneic transplant. Tail vein injection delivered 10^7 T-cell-depleted bone marrow cells and 10^6 splenic CD5+ T cells. This mouse GVHD model was MHC-mismatched B6 to BALB/c, profiled day 7 or 14. This sequence was found in a female BALB/c mouse given C57BL/6 T cells with graft-versus-host disease after an allogeneic hematopoietic cell transplant. The sample was gut tissue. V and J are TRBV26 and TRBJ2-5; D is unresolved. The CDR3 sequence is CASSQNNQDTQYF. The CDR3 DNA, read in part, is TGTGCCAGCAGTCAGAATAACCAAGACACCCAGTAC.